The 9 T cell receptor beta chains below come from one sample, sequenced in a study of T cells in Graves' hyperthyroidism and ophthalmopathy. TCR beta CDR3 sequences were amplified from RNA transcripts. With the HTBI primer set, the TCR CDR3 went through a first round of RT-PCR. Each CDR3 protein is one row after TCRdb ran MiXCR on the multiplex PCR reads. The table lists 200,000 to 250,000 distinct CDR3 sequences, around 16% of them singletons. Sequenced sample: blood. These receptors were taken from a man between 35 and 55 years old with Graves' hyperthyroidism.

This clonotype has a count of ten or more. The genes are TRBV10-3 and TRBJ2-3; 8 bases agree with TRBD1. The CDR3 loop spans 15 amino acids. In germline, CDR1 is ENHRY, CDR2 SYGVKD. V lost 2 bases to trimming and J lost 5 bases; unmatched junction nucleotides: 6. The CDR3: CAISEPSGGRDTQYF. The CDR3 region has the DNA TGTGCCATCAGTGAGCCATCAGGGGGCAGAGATACGCAGTATTTT.

This clonotype occurred many times. V is TRBV7-2 and J is TRBJ2-7; 8 positions match TRBD1. V gave up 6 bases and J gave up 3 bases; unmatched junction bases: 4. The CDR3 runs 13 residues. Germline CDR1 SGHTA, CDR2 FQGNSA. CDR3 residues: CASRQGVGYEQYF. The CDR3 nucleotides read TGTGCCAGCAGACAGGGGGTAGGCTACGAGCAGTACTTC.

This clonotype appeared a few times. V is TRBV7-3 and J is TRBJ1-2, with TRBD1 matching 10 bases. The ends lost 4 bases at V and 4 bases at J; junction bases unmatched: 9. The V gene's germline CDR1 is SGHTA and CDR2 FQGTGA. This CDR3 comprises 16 residues. This CDR3 is CASSSILTGGCYGYTF. Here the CDR3 DNA reads TGTGCCAGCAGCTCCATTTTGACAGGGGGCTGCTATGGCTACACCTTC.

This clonotype appeared many times. The chain employs TRBV6-5 and TRBJ2-1; 9 bases match TRBD2. Per the germline V gene, CDR1 is MNHEY and CDR2 is SVGAGI. With V trimmed by 0 bases and J by 8 bases, 14 bases remained unmatched. The CDR3 runs to 18 residues. As DNA, the CDR3 is TGTGCCAGCAGTTACTCTTCCCAGGCGGGGGGGCCTCGTCATGAGCAGTTCTTC. Translating it yields CASSYSSQAGGPRHEQFF.

A remark on this clonotype: A much larger clone lies one base from this, so it may be a read error. This chain connects TRBV6-5 to TRBJ2-2; 7 bases line up with TRBD1. CDR1 and CDR2 from the germline V gene are MNHEY and SVGAGI. CDR3 size: 13 residues. CDR3 residues: CASSHSKDRSLFF. The CDR3 DNA is TGTGCCAGCAGTCACTCGAAGGACAGGTCGCTGTTTTTT.

The chain joins TRBV7-2 to TRBJ1-1, with TRBD1 matching over 8 bases. With V trimmed by 5 bases and J by 2 bases, 7 bases remained unmatched. The germline V gene encodes CDR1 SGHTA and CDR2 FQGNSA. The CDR3 is 15 amino acids. Here the CDR3 reads CASSTPGTGNTEAFF. The CDR3 region has the DNA TGTGCCAGCAGCACCCCCGGGACAGGCAACACTGAAGCTTTCTTT.

This chain links TRBV13 with TRBJ1-6; D is undetermined. Germline V CDR1 and CDR2: PRHDT, FYEKMQ (reference sequence). Between the trimmed V and J ends, which lost 5 bases and 8 bases, there was a span of 16 bases. CDR3 length: 15 residues. CDR3 coding DNA: TGTGCCAGCAGCGCAACGGACCTCCCCCATTCACCCCTCCACTTT. Protein: CASSATDLPHSPLHF. The whole variable domain, remainder taken from reference TRBV13 and TRBJ1-6, is AAGVIQSPRHLIKEKRETATLKCYPIPRHDTVYWYQQGPGQDPQFLISFYEKMQSDKGSIPDRFSAQQFSDYHSELNMSSLELGDSALYFCASSATDLPHSPLHFGNGTRLTVT.

The chain combines TRBV5-1 with TRBJ1-1; the match to TRBD1 covers 9 bases. The junction had 5 bases not matched to a gene; V was cut back by 1 base and J by 4 bases. The germline gives CDR1 SGHRS, CDR2 YFSETQ. The CDR3 is 15 amino acids. The CDR3 is CASSLTTGGGTEAFF. CDR3 nucleotide sequence: TGCGCCAGCAGCTTGACCACAGGGGGCGGCACTGAAGCTTTCTTT.

In this sample, this clonotype turned up many times. The CDR3 coding sequence is TGCGCCAGCAGCCAAGCGGCGACAGGGCTCCACAATGAGCAGTTCTTC. Amino acid sequence: CASSQAATGLHNEQFF. V and J are TRBV4-3 and TRBJ2-1, with 7 bases fitting TRBD1. J was trimmed by 5 bases and V by 1 base; bases with no gene match: 8. This CDR3 contains 16 residues. From germline, CDR1 is LGHNA and CDR2 YSLEER.